The 21 T cell receptor beta chains in this list originate from one sample, sequenced in a study of cytomegalovirus exposure and HLA in healthy donors. PCR used 60 Vbeta primers and 13 Jbeta primers. The repertoire was sequenced with immunoSEQ multiplex PCR; TCRdb's copy has only in-frame clones and lacks some. The sample carries roughly 100,000 clones, 75% recorded once. Material: PBMCs. These TCRs come from a middle-aged man in good health and CMV-seronegative.

The rearrangement links TRBV25-1 to TRBJ1-4; unclear D gene. The CDR3 runs 14 residues. CDR1 and CDR2 from the germline V gene are MGHDK and SYGVNS. V gave up 6 bases and J gave up 5 bases, with 13 bases separating them. The DNA for the CDR3 is TGTGCCAGCAGCCACGGACGGGAAAATGAAAAACTGTTTTTT. It encodes CASSHGRENEKLFF.

The chain combines TRBV30 with TRBJ2-5; D possibly corresponds to TRBD2 (6 bases). Deletions cut 0 bases from V and 7 bases from J, with 18 bases between. The CDR3 runs to 15 residues. From germline, CDR1 is GTSNPN and CDR2 SVGIG (reference sequence). This CDR3 reads CAWSVRRGGGGTQYF. The CDR3 nucleotides are TGTGCCTGGAGTGTACGGAGGGGCGGTGGAGGGACCCAGTACTTC.

The chain carries TRBV19 and TRBJ2-4; unclear D gene. This CDR3 spans 15 amino acids. Looked up from germline, CDR1 is LNHDA and CDR2 is SQIVND (reference sequence). V lost 4 bases, J lost 0 bases, and 10 bases lay in between. CDR3 protein: CASSTHFRAKNIQYF. The CDR3 DNA sequence: TGTGCCAGTAGTACACATTTCCGAGCCAAAAACATTCAGTACTTC. The variable domain in full, with the rest retrieved from reference TRBV19 and TRBJ2-4, is DGGITQSPKYLFRKEGQNVTLSCEQNLNHDAMYWYRQDPGQGLRLIYYSQIVNDFQKGDIAEGYSVSREKKESFPLTVTSAQKNPTAFYLCASSTHFRAKNIQYFGAGTRLSVL.

This chain connects TRBV10-3 to TRBJ2-3, with 12 nucleotides matching TRBD2. Trimming removed 6 bases from V and 6 bases from J; junction bases left unmatched: 7. Germline V gene data show CDR1 as ENHRY and CDR2 as SYGVKD. This CDR3 has 15 amino acids. This CDR3 reads CAIRSLAGGEDTQYF. CDR3 sequence (DNA): TGTGCCATCAGGTCACTAGCGGGAGGTGAGGATACGCAGTATTTT.

In DNA form, the CDR3 reads TGTGCCAGCAGCCCCCCGCGGGGCACGACCTACGAGCAGTACTTC. Translating it yields CASSPPRGTTYEQYF. J is TRBJ2-7 and V is TRBV21-1; whether TRBD2, the table's D call, matches the DNA was not checked. TRBV21-1 constitutes a pseudogene. This CDR3 region has 15 residues.

The chain uses TRBV7-9 and TRBJ2-3; perhaps TRBD2 as D (5 bases). The CDR3 contains 18 residues. CDR1 and CDR2 (germline): SEHNR, FQNEAQ (reference sequence). Trimming stripped 4 bases from V and 2 bases from J, with 22 bases between. DNA for the CDR3: TGTGCCAGCAGCTACCAATCCGGAGTGGGAGCCACCACAGATACGCAGTATTTT. It codes for CASSYQSGVGATTDTQYF.

CDR3 region: CASSLKSQAGSSYNSPLHF. The CDR3 nucleotides are TGTGCCAGCAGCTTAAAGTCCCAGGCAGGAAGCTCCTATAATTCACCCCTCCACTTT. The V gene is TRBV7-2, the J gene TRBJ1-6; D remains unclear. In germline, CDR1 is SGHTA, CDR2 FQGNSA. Trimming removed 2 bases at V and 0 bases at J, with 17 bases between. The CDR3 has 19 residues. Variable domain in full (rest from reference TRBV7-2 and TRBJ1-6): GAGVSQSPSNKVTEKGKDVELRCDPISGHTALYWYRQSLGQGLEFLIYFQGNSAPDKSGLPSDRFSAERTGGSVSTLTIQRTQQEDSAVYLCASSLKSQAGSSYNSPLHFGNGTRLTVT.

This rearrangement joins TRBV5-1 to TRBJ2-6; TRBD1 might be the D (5 bases). CDR1 is SGHRS and CDR2 is YFSETQ in the germline V gene. The CDR3 covers 14 residues. Trimming stripped 7 bases from V and 4 bases from J, with 12 bases between. CDR3 sequence: CASAQGAGANVLTF. The CDR3 region has the DNA TGCGCCAGCGCCCAGGGTGCCGGGGCCAACGTCCTGACTTTC.

This clone was recorded once. V is TRBV7-9 and J is TRBJ2-3; a weak D match, TRBD1 (6 bases). CDR1 and CDR2 from the germline V gene are SEHNR and FQNEAQ (reference sequence). Trimming cost V 6 bases and J 4 bases, with 11 bases left between them. The length of the CDR3 is 13 residues. The CDR3 loop is CASRPAGADTQYF. DNA for the CDR3: TGTGCCAGCAGGCCCGCAGGGGCAGATACGCAGTATTTT. Together with reference TRBV7-9 and TRBJ2-3, the CDR3 gives the full variable domain: DTGVSQNPRHKITKRGQNVTFRCDPISEHNRLYWYRQTLGQGPEFLTYFQNEAQLEKSRLLSDRFSAERPKGSFSTLEIQRTEQGDSAMYLCASRPAGADTQYFGPGTRLTVL.

The rearrangement links TRBV7-6 to TRBJ1-1; maybe TRBD1 (6 bases). Per the germline V gene, CDR1 is SGHVS and CDR2 is FNYEAQ. The CDR3 is 15 residues long. Deletions cut 1 base from V and 0 bases from J, with 9 bases between. CDR3 nucleotides: TGTGCCAGCAGCTTAGGCAGGGGATTGAACACTGAAGCTTTCTTT. Its protein product is CASSLGRGLNTEAFF.

The J gene is TRBJ2-1, the V gene TRBV5-4; D possibly corresponds to TRBD1 (6 bases). V lost 4 bases and J lost 1, with 12 bases in between. Germline-derived CDR1 and CDR2 are SGHNT and YYREEE (reference sequence). The CDR3 covers 15 residues. The CDR3 nucleotides read TGTGCCAGCAGCCCTCAGGGGAATTCCTACAATGAGCAGTTCTTC. Translation gives CASSPQGNSYNEQFF.

The chain employs TRBV4-1 and TRBJ2-7; 7 positions match TRBD1. Germline V gene sequence: CDR1 MGHRA, CDR2 YSYEKL. The CDR3 extends over 16 amino acids. The junction had 6 bases not matched to a gene; V was cut back by 1 base and J by 0 bases. The CDR3 loop is CASSQGQGPGSYEQYF. CDR3 bases: TGCGCCAGCAGCCAAGGACAGGGCCCCGGCTCCTACGAGCAGTACTTC.

V usage is TRBV7-7 and J usage is TRBJ2-3; TRBD2 aligns across 10 bases. The CDR3 length is 16 residues. Germline V gene data show CDR1 as SSHAT and CDR2 as FNYEAQ (reference sequence). Losses at the gene ends were 5 bases for V and 0 bases for J; bases not matched to a gene: 5. CDR3 amino acids: CASSLGLAASTDTQYF. The CDR3 DNA reads as TGTGCCAGCAGCCTCGGACTAGCGGCTAGCACAGATACGCAGTATTTT.

The chain is built from TRBV6-5 and TRBJ2-6; D gene uncertain. There are 15 residues in the CDR3. Per germline, CDR1 MNHEY and CDR2 SVGAGI. Between the trimmed V and J ends, which lost 4 bases and 0 bases, there was a span of 7 bases. The CDR3 DNA sequence: TGTGCCAGCAGTTCCCCGTACTCTGGGGCCAACGTCCTGACTTTC. It encodes CASSSPYSGANVLTF.

This CDR3 is CASSPYGGLNTEAFF. The DNA of the CDR3 is TGTGCCAGCAGTCCATACGGGGGATTGAACACTGAAGCTTTCTTT. The rearrangement links TRBV27 to TRBJ1-1; D is possibly TRBD1 (5 bases). V lost 5 bases and J 0 bases, leaving 13 bases between the germline ends. From germline, CDR1 is MNHEY and CDR2 SMNVEV (reference sequence). This CDR3 comprises 15 residues.

The chain uses TRBV7-9 and TRBJ2-7; 7 bases line up with TRBD1. The trim removed 2 bases at V and 4 bases at J, leaving 8 bases unmatched. The CDR3 is 15 amino acids. Germline-derived CDR1 and CDR2 are SEHNR and FQNEAQ (reference sequence). DNA for the CDR3: TGTGCCAGCAGCTTAAGACAGGGCCCCGGATACGAGCAGTACTTC. The encoded protein is CASSLRQGPGYEQYF. The complete variable domain, with remaining parts taken from reference TRBV7-9 and TRBJ2-7, reads DTGVSQNPRHKITKRGQNVTFRCDPISEHNRLYWYRQTLGQGPEFLTYFQNEAQLEKSRLLSDRFSAERPKGSFSTLEIQRTEQGDSAMYLCASSLRQGPGYEQYFGPGTRLTVT.

The V gene is TRBV5-1, the J gene TRBJ2-3, with TRBD2 matching over 7 bases. V dropped 1 base and J dropped 5; count of bases not matched to a gene: 10. The CDR3 spans 16 residues. Germline CDR1 is SGHRS and CDR2 is YFSETQ. The CDR3: CASSLSGGIEGDTQYF. The CDR3 DNA reads TGCGCCAGCAGCTTGTCGGGGGGTATTGAGGGAGATACGCAGTATTTT.

The chain combines TRBV29-1 with TRBJ1-2; 7 bases are a match to TRBD1. The V segment lost 6 bases and the J segment 3 bases; nucleotides outside the gene matches: 4. Per germline, CDR1 SQVTM and CDR2 ANQGSEA. This CDR3 comprises 12 residues. Written as DNA, the CDR3 is TGCAGCGTCACGACAGGGTACTATGGCTACACCTTC. Its protein is CSVTTGYYGYTF.

The CDR3: CASSPLGVAHSTDTQYF. The CDR3 DNA sequence: TGTGCCAGCTCACCCCTTGGGGTAGCGCATAGCACAGATACGCAGTATTTT. The chain carries TRBV18 and TRBJ2-3, with a possible D match to TRBD2 (5 bases). Germline CDR1 is KGHSH and CDR2 is LQKENI. This CDR3 spans 17 amino acids. V lost 3 bases to trimming and J lost 0 bases, with 16 bases between them.

The chain couples TRBV6-6 to TRBJ2-7; tentatively, D is TRBD2 (6 bases). The germline CDR1 and CDR2 sequences are MNHNY and SVGAGI (reference sequence). This CDR3 has 15 residues. The germline V and J ends were trimmed by 0 bases and 4 bases, with 13 bases remaining between them. DNA for the CDR3: TGTGCCAGCAGTTACTCGCTCAGCGCGGGATACGAGCAGTACTTC. This gives the protein CASSYSLSAGYEQYF.

A word on this clone: A read error may account for a junction end that differs from germline. The chain has TRBV10-3 and TRBJ1-2, with D hard to call. The germline V gene has CDR1 ENHRY and CDR2 SYGVKD. The CDR3 covers 12 residues. The CDR3 is CAISGESYGYIF. CDR3 in DNA: TGTGCCATCAGTGGGGAGTCTTATGGCTACATCTTC.